This TCR beta chain was profiled in a study of blood T cell repertoires in COVID-19. As for the study in general: T cells, B-cell-depleted T cells, or PBMCs provided the cDNA or gDNA that served as material.

Enrollment of patients from Seattle took place during active infection, with longitudinal follow-up. Per the original methods: Estimates of nucleated cell counts were drawn from the amplification of reference gene primers. Data came from immunoSEQ multiplex PCR; TCRdb stores just in-frame clones and leaves some out. The D gene and trimming were derived from the DNA, and the V and J assignments and clone size from that table. The sample shows 200,000 or so clones, more than 80% of them seen only once. The junction had 10 bases not matched to a gene; V was cut back by 5 bases and J by 7 bases. The CDR3 length is 14 residues. Germline V gives CDR1 MDHEN, CDR2 SYDVKM.

The material sequenced was peripheral blood. The sequence was obtained from a woman older than 75 with COVID-19, enrolled during active disease. The rearrangement links TRBV28 to TRBJ1-2; 7 nucleotides align to TRBD1. The CDR3 region is CASSQGGAIRGYTF. The CDR3 nucleotides read TGTGCCAGCAGTCAAGGGGGCGCGATACGTGGCTACACCTTC.